This T cell receptor beta chain was documented in a study of T cell clones after liver transplantation. The method was immunoSEQ multiplex PCR; TCRdb's version includes in-frame clones alone and lacks a portion of them. Among tens of thousands of clones listed, roughly 70% were seen once. The CDR3 has 12 amino acids. V lost 4 bases to trimming and J lost 4 bases, with 9 bases between them. Germline V lookup: CDR1 SGHRS, CDR2 YFSETQ. The clonotype was recovered from a human patient who received a liver transplant. The graft donor may account for some of the T cells. The sequenced sample was CD4+ T cells from blood, obtained at the 22-month timepoint. This chain links TRBV5-1 with TRBJ2-7; D possibly corresponds to TRBD2 (5 bases). The CDR3 loop is CASSRELYEQYF. The DNA of the CDR3 is TGCGCCAGCAGCAGGGAGTTATACGAGCAGTACTTC.